The 31 T cell receptor beta chains given below trace back to one sample, sequenced in a study of blood T cell repertoires in COVID-19. Libraries were prepared by immunoSEQ multiplex PCR; TCRdb keeps only in-frame clonotypes and omits some of them. The sample records more than 250,000 clones, more than 90% being singletons. The source material was PBMCs or T cells enriched from blood (not recorded which). The source is a woman in her thirties who had recovered from COVID-19.

This clone has only one observation. The V gene is TRBV6-2 or TRBV6-3, the J gene TRBJ2-5; D is possibly TRBD2 (5 bases). V shed 6 bases and J shed 5 bases, with 19 bases lying between them. This CDR3 region has 15 residues. The V gene's germline CDR1 is MNHEY and CDR2 SVGEGT. The CDR3 DNA follows: TGTGCCAGCAGCCCACCCGGCGGGTCGAAGGAGACCCAGTACTTC. Residues: CASSPPGGSKETQYF.

The chain joins TRBV12-3 or TRBV12-4 to TRBJ2-2; perhaps TRBD2 as D (6 bases). Trimming shortened V by 4 bases and J by 7 bases, and 10 bases separated the two germline ends. This CDR3 contains 13 residues. The CDR3 here is CASSWRGHGELFF. CDR3 nucleotides: TGTGCCAGCAGTTGGCGGGGTCACGGGGAGCTGTTTTTT.

The chain employs TRBV19 and TRBJ2-7; the D is unclear. CDR3 length: 14 residues. Germline CDR1 and CDR2: LNHDA and SQIVND (reference sequence). Trimming removed 10 bases at V and 1 base at J, with 17 bases between. The CDR3 nucleotides are TGTGCCACCACCCCCTTTGGCGGTTCCTACGAGCAGTACTTC. Residues: CATTPFGGSYEQYF. The entire variable domain, with the rest obtained from reference TRBV19 and TRBJ2-7, is as follows: DGGITQSPKYLFRKEGQNVTLSCEQNLNHDAMYWYRQDPGQGLRLIYYSQIVNDFQKGDIAEGYSVSREKKESFPLTVTSAQKNPTAFYLCATTPFGGSYEQYFGPGTRLTVT.

With regard to this clone: The sample contains more than one DNA sequence encoding this CDR3. This chain links TRBV7-9 with TRBJ2-7; D is ambiguous. The V gene's germline CDR1 is SEHNR and CDR2 FQNEAQ (reference sequence). With 1 base removed from V and 4 bases from J, the gap between germline ends came to 5 bases. This CDR3 spans 12 amino acids. CDR3 bases: TGTGCCAGCAGCTTAGTTGCGTACGAGCAGTACTTC. Amino acid sequence: CASSLVAYEQYF.

Only one count was recorded for this clone. This chain joins TRBV25-1 and TRBJ1-3; D is ambiguous. Trimming left V 7 bases short and J 0 bases short, with 4 bases between. There are 12 residues in the CDR3. CDR1 is MGHDK, CDR2 SYGVNS, per germline. The CDR3 spells CASTSSGNTIYF. In DNA form, the CDR3 reads TGTGCCAGCACGAGCTCTGGAAACACCATATATTTT.

This rearrangement joins TRBV15 to TRBJ1-2; possible D gene TRBD1, 6 bases. The germline V gene has CDR1 LNHNV and CDR2 YYDKDF (reference sequence). V dropped 0 bases and J dropped 6 bases, with 17 bases sitting between them. The CDR3 loop spans 16 amino acids. CDR3 in amino acids: CATSRDRGGGTHGYTF. In DNA form, the CDR3 reads TGTGCCACCAGCAGAGATCGAGGGGGGGGAACCCATGGCTACACCTTC.

The chain uses TRBV6-2 or TRBV6-3 and TRBJ1-1; D remains unclear. The V end was cut by 2 bases, the J end by 4 bases, with 8 bases between. The CDR3 totals 13 residues. CDR1 MNHEY and CDR2 SVGEGT come from the germline V gene. The CDR3 region has the DNA TGTGCCAGCAGTTACATACAGTTCACTGAAGCTTTCTTT. This codes for CASSYIQFTEAFF.

The rearrangement joins TRBV21-1 to TRBJ1-4. TRBV21-1 is noted as a pseudogene. The CDR3 contains 16 residues. In DNA, the CDR3 is TGTGCCAGCAGCAAAGGGCGACTGGCAACTAATGAAAAACTGTTTTTT. Translated, it gives CASSKGRLATNEKLFF.

This clone has only one observation. The chain is built from TRBV19 and TRBJ1-5; TRBD1 is a possible D gene (5 bases). Germline values: CDR1 LNHDA, CDR2 SQIVND (reference sequence). The germline V and J ends were trimmed by 3 bases and 6 bases, with 15 bases remaining between them. The CDR3 is 15 amino acids. The CDR3 DNA reads as TGTGCCAGTAGTATTCGGGGGGGAGGGCGTCAGCCCCAGCATTTT. This translates into CASSIRGGGRQPQHF.

This chain uses TRBV7-8 with TRBJ1-6, with D unclear. The CDR3 spans 11 residues. Trimming stripped 5 bases from V and 7 bases from J, with 3 bases between. CDR1 and CDR2 (germline): SGHVS, FQNEAQ. This CDR3 is CASSLNSPLHF. CDR3 sequence (DNA): TGTGCCAGCAGCCTAAATTCACCCCTCCACTTT.

The rearrangement uses TRBV4-1 and TRBJ1-1; TRBD1 is a possible D gene (6 bases). The germline V gene encodes CDR1 MGHRA and CDR2 YSYEKL. Trimming shortened V by 2 bases and J by 5 bases, and 15 bases separated the two germline ends. This CDR3 region has 15 residues. The CDR3 DNA reads TGCGCCAGCAGCCAAAGGTCGCCAGGGGTTACTGAAGCTTTCTTT. Translation gives CASSQRSPGVTEAFF.

The chain joins TRBV6-1 to TRBJ1-2; TRBD1 aligns across 8 bases. V lost 0 bases to trimming and J lost 8 bases; unmatched junction nucleotides: 5. Per the germline V gene, CDR1 is MNHNS and CDR2 is SASEGT. The CDR3 runs 14 residues. CDR3 in amino acids: CASSEAAGGVGYTF. CDR3 DNA: TGTGCCAGCAGTGAAGCGGCAGGGGGCGTCGGCTACACCTTC.

This chain joins TRBV24-1 and TRBJ2-3; TRBD2 matches at 9 bases. V shed 0 bases and J 6 bases; nucleotides not matched to a gene: 9. This CDR3 is built from 17 residues. Germline CDR1 KGHDR, CDR2 SFDVKD. The CDR3 loop is CATSDLRAREGRDTQYF. Written as DNA, the CDR3 is TGTGCCACCAGTGATTTGAGGGCGCGGGAGGGCCGGGATACGCAGTATTTT.

V and J are TRBV5-6 and TRBJ2-7; tentatively, D is TRBD1 (6 bases). Per germline, CDR1 SGHDT and CDR2 YYEEEE. V lost 7 bases and J lost 4, with 15 bases in between. This CDR3 region has 13 residues. This chain's CDR3 is CASSQGIGYEQYF. The CDR3 coding sequence is TGTGCCAGCTCACAGGGTATCGGTTACGAGCAGTACTTC.

V is TRBV5-4 and J is TRBJ2-2; 9 bases are a match to TRBD2. The CDR3 length is 17 residues. Germline V gene lookup returns CDR1 SGHNT and CDR2 YYREEE (reference sequence). V shed 2 bases and J 0 bases; nucleotides not matched to a gene: 5. The CDR3: CASSFPGLAANTGELFF. In DNA, the CDR3 is TGTGCCAGCAGCTTCCCGGGACTAGCCGCGAACACCGGGGAGCTGTTTTTT. The whole variable domain, filled in from reference TRBV5-4 and TRBJ2-2, reads ETGVTQSPTHLIKTRGQQVTLRCSSQSGHNTVSWYQQALGQGPQFIFQYYREEENGRGNFPPRFSGLQFPNYSSELNVNALELDDSALYLCASSFPGLAANTGELFFGEGSRLTVL.

V usage is TRBV2 and J usage is TRBJ1-2, with D possibly being TRBD1 (6 bases). The V gene lost 6 bases and the J gene lost 4 bases, with 18 bases spanning the gap. The CDR3 loop spans 15 amino acids. Germline lookup yields CDR1 SNHLY and CDR2 FYNNEI. The CDR3 DNA reads as TGTGCCAGCAGCCGAACGATCACAGGGAGCTATGGCTACACCTTC. This codes for CASSRTITGSYGYTF.

This chain joins TRBV6-2 or TRBV6-3 and TRBJ1-1; D ambiguous. Trimming shortened V by 4 bases and J by 10 bases, and 10 bases separated the two germline ends. Germline CDR1 is MNHEY and CDR2 is SVGEGT. This CDR3 is built from 11 residues. In DNA, the CDR3 is TGTGCCAGCAGTTCCCGAGGGAGAGCTTTCTTT. Translation gives CASSSRGRAFF.

The genes are TRBV5-6 and TRBJ1-6; 10 bases are a match to TRBD1. The CDR3 loop spans 16 amino acids. Trimming cost V 4 bases and J 10 bases; bases outside gene matches: 11. The V gene's germline CDR1 is SGHDT and CDR2 YYEEEE. The CDR3 reads CASSLGRQGAFSPLHF. The CDR3 coding sequence is TGTGCCAGCAGCCTCGGCCGACAGGGGGCTTTCTCACCCCTCCACTTT.

The chain employs TRBV11-2 and TRBJ1-1; D might be TRBD1 (6 bases). V was clipped by 1 base and J by 11 bases, with 17 bases between them. Germline assignment: CDR1 SGHAT and CDR2 FQNNGV. The CDR3 has 14 residues. The CDR3 protein is CASSLVGGAPTAFF. CDR3 in DNA: TGTGCCAGCAGCTTAGTTGGGGGGGCCCCGACGGCTTTCTTT.

The chain links TRBV27 to TRBJ2-1, with D perhaps TRBD2 (6 bases). The CDR3 sequence is 13 residues long. With 1 base removed from V and 10 bases from J, the gap between germline ends came to 11 bases. CDR1 is MNHEY and CDR2 is SMNVEV in the germline V gene (reference sequence). The CDR3 DNA reads TGTGCCAGCAGTTTATGGGGGGAGAGGGAGCAGTTCTTC. Translated, it gives CASSLWGEREQFF.

The chain is built from TRBV14 and TRBJ2-5, with TRBD1 identical over 7 bases. CDR1 and CDR2 (germline): SGHDN, FVKESK. V was clipped by 4 bases and J by 0 bases; unmatched bases: 5. The CDR3 contains 15 residues. DNA of the CDR3: TGTGCCAGCAGCCGCGGACAGGTGTACCAAGAGACCCAGTACTTC. Translated, it gives CASSRGQVYQETQYF.

This clone was seen once. The chain combines TRBV28 with TRBJ1-2, with 12 nucleotides matching TRBD1. The CDR3 is 13 residues long. The germline CDR1 and CDR2 sequences are MDHEN and SYDVKM. Losses at the gene ends were 8 bases for V and 8 bases for J; bases not matched to a gene: 6. Here the CDR3 reads CASAGQGAGGYTF. DNA of the CDR3: TGTGCCAGCGCGGGACAGGGGGCGGGAGGCTACACCTTC.

This rearrangement joins TRBV7-2 to TRBJ1-2, with 7 bases matching TRBD1. Unmatched junction bases numbered 3, after V lost 3 bases and J lost 2 bases. Germline CDR1 reads SGHTA; CDR2 reads FQGNSA. The CDR3 contains 14 residues. CDR3 DNA sequence: TGTGCCAGCAGCTTGGGGACAGCGAACTATGGCTACACCTTC. Translating gives CASSLGTANYGYTF. The full variable domain, completed using reference TRBV7-2 and TRBJ1-2, is GAGVSQSPSNKVTEKGKDVELRCDPISGHTALYWYRQSLGQGLEFLIYFQGNSAPDKSGLPSDRFSAERTGGSVSTLTIQRTQQEDSAVYLCASSLGTANYGYTFGSGTRLTVV.

The chain recombines TRBV4-3 with TRBJ2-7; D uncertain. Germline CDR1 and CDR2: LGHNA and YSLEER. The CDR3 has 15 residues. The germline V and J ends were trimmed by 0 bases and 2 bases, with 11 bases remaining between them. The CDR3 loop reads CASSQEWRSTYEQYF. The DNA of the CDR3 is TGCGCCAGCAGCCAAGAATGGCGGAGCACCTACGAGCAGTACTTC.

J is TRBJ2-7 and V is TRBV5-4, with D perhaps matching TRBD2 (6 bases). From germline, CDR1 is SGHNT and CDR2 YYREEE (reference sequence). Trimming removed 4 bases from V and 6 bases from J, with 17 bases in between. The CDR3 is 14 amino acids. CDR3 protein: CASSLRDRGSEQYF. Written as DNA, the CDR3 is TGTGCCAGCAGCCTCCGGGACCGGGGGAGCGAGCAGTACTTC.

The genes are TRBV7-2 and TRBJ1-6, with 8 bases aligning to TRBD1. This CDR3 region has 14 residues. Germline V gives CDR1 SGHTA, CDR2 FQGNSA. V lost 9 bases, J lost 8 bases, and 9 bases stayed unmatched. The CDR3 sequence: CASLTQGGYSPLHF. The DNA of the CDR3 is TGTGCCAGTTTAACACAGGGGGGATATTCACCCCTCCACTTT. Drawing the rest from reference TRBV7-2 and TRBJ1-6, the complete variable domain is GAGVSQSPSNKVTEKGKDVELRCDPISGHTALYWYRQSLGQGLEFLIYFQGNSAPDKSGLPSDRFSAERTGGSVSTLTIQRTQQEDSAVYLCASLTQGGYSPLHFGNGTRLTVT.

This rearrangement joins TRBV19 to TRBJ1-1; 7 nucleotides line up with TRBD1. J was trimmed by 0 bases and V by 7 bases; bases with no gene match: 8. Germline CDR1 reads LNHDA; CDR2 reads SQIVND (reference sequence). The CDR3 extends over 15 amino acids. Written as DNA, the CDR3 is TGTGCCAGTAACCCGAGAGGGGGCCTGAACACTGAAGCTTTCTTT. It specifies CASNPRGGLNTEAFF.

The rearrangement uses TRBV25-1 and TRBJ2-7; D is perhaps TRBD2 (5 bases). V lost 0 bases and J 3 bases, leaving 9 bases between the germline ends. Germline-derived CDR1 and CDR2 are MGHDK and SYGVNS. The CDR3 contains 14 residues. CDR3 in DNA: TGTGCCAGCAGTGAATATCTTGGGAGCTACGAGCAGTACTTC. Protein: CASSEYLGSYEQYF.

This rearrangement joins TRBV7-9 to TRBJ2-1; 9 bases match TRBD2. The CDR3 runs to 14 residues. V shed 2 bases and J 15 bases; nucleotides not matched to a gene: 11. The germline V gene has CDR1 SEHNR and CDR2 FQNEAQ (reference sequence). In DNA form, the CDR3 reads TGTGCCAGCAGCTTACAAGGTAGCGGGAGAAATTGGTTCTTC. Translation: CASSLQGSGRNWFF.

The chain is built from TRBV28 and TRBJ2-3, with 11 bases aligning to TRBD2. V lost 3 bases, J lost 2 bases, and 10 bases stayed unmatched. CDR3 length: 18 amino acids. CDR1 MDHEN and CDR2 SYDVKM come from the germline V gene. DNA of the CDR3: TGTGCCAGCAGTTTCGCTGGACTAGCGGGCGAGATCACAGATACGCAGTATTTT. Translation gives CASSFAGLAGEITDTQYF.

The V call is TRBV7-3, the J call TRBJ1-1, with D tentatively TRBD1 (5 bases). V was pared by 5 bases and J by 8 bases, with 15 bases between. CDR3 length: 13 amino acids. Germline V gives CDR1 SGHTA, CDR2 FQGTGA. Written as DNA, the CDR3 is TGTGCCAGCAGCCCGCAGGGATCCGGAGAAGCTTTCTTT. It is translated as CASSPQGSGEAFF.